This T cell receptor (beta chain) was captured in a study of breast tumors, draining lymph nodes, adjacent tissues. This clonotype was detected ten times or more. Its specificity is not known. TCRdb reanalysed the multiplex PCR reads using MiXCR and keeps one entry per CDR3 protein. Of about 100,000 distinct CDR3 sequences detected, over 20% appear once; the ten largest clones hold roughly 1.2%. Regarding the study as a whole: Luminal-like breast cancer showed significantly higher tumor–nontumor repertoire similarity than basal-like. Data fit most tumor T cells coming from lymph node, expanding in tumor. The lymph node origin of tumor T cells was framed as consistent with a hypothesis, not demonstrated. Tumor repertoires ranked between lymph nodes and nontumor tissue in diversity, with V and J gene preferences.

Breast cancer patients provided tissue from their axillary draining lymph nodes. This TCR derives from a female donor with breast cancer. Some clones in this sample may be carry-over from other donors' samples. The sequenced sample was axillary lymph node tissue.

CDR3 amino acids: CASSLGQGGYNEQFF. The CDR3 DNA reads as TGCGCCAGCAGCCTGGGACAGGGGGGATACAATGAGCAGTTCTTC. This chain links TRBV5-1 with TRBJ2-1; TRBD1 agrees at 11 bases. From germline, CDR1 is SGHRS and CDR2 YFSETQ. The CDR3 has 15 amino acids. The V gene end was trimmed by 4 bases and the J gene end by 4 bases; junction bases not matched to a gene: 4.